This TCR beta chain was captured in a study of Ad26.COV2.S vaccination and SARS-CoV-2 variants. The treatment: around 19 received Ad26.COV2.S at low or high dose, single or two shots; about 5 received placebo; per-sample allocation not given. It was on day 63 after the first vaccine or placebo injection that samples were taken. The study used a vaccine consisting of an Ad26 vector that expressed Wuhan-strain SARS-CoV-2 spike. Clones were read by immunoSEQ multiplex PCR, and TCRdb kept only the in-frame ones, dropping some. Of 400,000 to 450,000 clones in the sample, 92% are singletons; the top ten hold about 1.7%. Germline-derived CDR1 and CDR2 are MDHEN and SYDVKM. CDR3 length: 14 residues. Trimming pared 4 bases from V and 2 bases from J, leaving 10 bases between.

This chain connects TRBV28 to TRBJ2-3; D assignment may be TRBD1 or TRBD2 (6 bases each). The sample in question was peripheral blood, obtained in a trial of Ad26.COV2.S vaccine versus placebo. This clonotype was obtained from a person aged 18-65 years who received the Ad26.COV2.S COVID-19 vaccine or a placebo. The CDR3 reads CASSSGGHTDTQYF. The CDR3 coding sequence is TGTGCCAGCAGTTCTGGGGGGCACACAGATACGCAGTATTTT. The full variable domain, its missing parts supplied by reference TRBV28 and TRBJ2-3, is DVKVTQSSRYLVKRTGEKVFLECVQDMDHENMFWYRQDPGLGLRLIYFSYDVKMKEKGDIPEGYSVSREKKERFSLILESASTNQTSMYLCASSSGGHTDTQYFGPGTRLTVL.